The rows below give T cell receptor beta chains drawn from one sample of a study of T cells after yellow fever vaccination. TCRdb re-derived calls from the 5' RACE reads in MiXCR, one entry per CDR3 protein. Of about 360,000 distinct CDR3 sequences listed, around 6.5% are singletons. The starting material was PBMCs, obtained 5 days after the yellow fever booster vaccination. The receptor source for this set is a man under 40 who received the YFV17D yellow fever vaccine. CDR3s include the opening cysteine and the closing phenylalanine or tryptophan. Each record gives: D gene, clone size, J gene, V gene, CDR3 protein, CDR3 DNA. A D gene is named only where the DNA matches it firmly. Clone size is stated in some rows and not others, as once, few, many or a class when expanded.

>-|few|TRBJ2-1|TRBV11-1
CASSRRPLKKLLHNEQFF
TGTGCCAGCAGCCGACGACCGTTGAAAAAGTTGCTTCACAATGAGCAGTTCTTC
>TRBD2|many|TRBJ2-1|TRBV7-2
CASSLALAANEQFF
TGTGCCAGCAGCTTAGCCCTAGCGGCCAATGAGCAGTTCTTC
>TRBD2|-|TRBJ2-7|TRBV3-1
CASSRATSGSPEQYF
TGTGCCAGCAGCCGAGCTACTAGCGGGAGTCCCGAGCAGTACTTC
>-|-|TRBJ1-2|TRBV5-1
CASSKADSNYGYTF
TGCGCCAGCAGCAAGGCGGACAGTAACTATGGCTACACCTTC
>TRBD2|-|TRBJ2-5|TRBV7-2
CASRAGGSETQYF
TGTGCCAGCAGAGCGGGGGGTTCAGAGACCCAGTACTTC
>-|few|TRBJ2-7|TRBV27
CASSFLGAEQYF
TGTGCCAGCAGTTTCTTGGGGGCCGAGCAGTACTTC
>-|many|TRBJ1-2|TRBV15
CATSRSAYGYTF
TGTGCCACCAGCAGATCTGCCTATGGCTACACCTTC
>-|few|TRBJ1-5|TRBV4-2
CASSQGRGANNQPQHF
TGTGCCAGCAGCCAAGGAAGAGGGGCCAACAATCAGCCCCAGCATTTT
>-|few|TRBJ1-6|TRBV27
CASSPRPSGYNSPLHF
TGTGCCAGCAGTCCCAGGCCGAGCGGCTATAATTCACCCCTCCACTTT
>TRBD2|many|TRBJ2-1|TRBV20-1
CSAWTSGPYNEQFF
TGCAGTGCTTGGACTAGCGGACCCTACAATGAGCAGTTCTTC
>-|-|TRBJ1-2|TRBV12-3/TRBV12-4
CASSLDSSYYGYTF
TGTGCCAGCAGCTTGGACAGTTCCTACTATGGCTACACCTTC
>TRBD1|many|TRBJ2-7|TRBV7-9
CASSLGDRVYEQYF
TGCGCCAGCAGCTTGGGGGACAGGGTCTACGAGCAGTACTTC
>TRBD2|-|TRBJ2-5|TRBV11-2
CASSLAGGRKETQYF
TGTGCCAGCAGCTTAGCGGGAGGGAGGAAAGAGACCCAGTACTTC
>-|few|TRBJ2-2|TRBV7-8
CASSAAGSATGELFF
TGTGCCAGCAGTGCCGCGGGGTCAGCCACCGGGGAGCTGTTTTTT
>-|many|TRBJ2-2|TRBV5-5
CASSLQGLAGELFF
TGTGCCAGCAGTCTGCAGGGGTTGGCCGGGGAGCTGTTTTTT
>-|few|TRBJ2-1|TRBV4-3
CASSHAEHNEQFF
TGCGCCAGCAGCCATGCGGAGCACAATGAGCAGTTCTTC
>-|-|TRBJ2-7|TRBV12-3/TRBV12-4
CASSFDRRYEQYF
TGTGCCAGCAGTTTTGATCGCAGGTACGAGCAGTACTTC
>-|-|TRBJ2-7|TRBV10-3
CAISAGYEQYF
TGTGCCATCAGTGCGGGGTACGAGCAGTACTTC
>TRBD1|few|TRBJ2-5|TRBV7-9
CASSPSPGQGSQYF
TGTGCCAGCAGCCCCTCCCCGGGACAGGGGTCCCAGTACTTC
>-|many|TRBJ2-5|TRBV7-2
CASSLVGNKQETQYF
TGTGCCAGCAGCTTAGTGGGTAACAAACAAGAGACCCAGTACTTC
>-|many|TRBJ2-3|TRBV7-2
CASSLALALRGDTQYF
TGTGCCAGCAGCTTAGCCTTGGCACTTCGGGGAGATACGCAGTATTTT
>TRBD1|many|TRBJ1-1|TRBV2
CASRGQGNTEAFF
TGTGCCAGCAGAGGACAGGGAAATACTGAAGCTTTCTTT
>-|few|TRBJ1-6|TRBV7-6
CASSPKGNNSPLHF
TGTGCCAGCAGCCCCAAGGGAAATAATTCACCCCTCCACTTT
>-|many|TRBJ2-3|TRBV7-2
CASSFRGADTQYF
TGTGCCAGCAGCTTTAGGGGGGCAGATACGCAGTATTTT
>-|many|TRBJ1-2|TRBV25-1
CASRGVGGDGYTF
TGTGCCAGCAGGGGGGTAGGCGGAGATGGCTACACCTTC
>TRBD2|many|TRBJ2-1|TRBV20-1
CSAIYGGRGEQFF
TGCAGTGCTATCTATGGCGGGAGGGGTGAGCAGTTCTTC
>TRBD2|few|TRBJ2-5|TRBV12-3/TRBV12-4
CASSPWGGGETQYF
TGTGCCAGCAGTCCCTGGGGGGGGGGAGAGACCCAGTACTTC
>-|many|TRBJ2-2|TRBV18
CASSTGLSVLGELFF
TGTGCCAGCTCAACTGGACTGAGCGTCTTGGGGGAGCTGTTTTTT
>-|many|TRBJ2-7|TRBV18
CASSQGSSYEQYF
TGTGCCAGCTCTCAGGGGTCCTCCTACGAGCAGTACTTC
>-|-|TRBJ2-3|TRBV18
CASSPQGGNTQYF
TGTGCCAGCTCACCACAGGGGGGGAATACGCAGTATTTT
>-|-|TRBJ2-2|TRBV18
CASSPRGVAAVIGELFF
TGTGCCAGCTCACCACGAGGGGTCGCGGCAGTTATCGGGGAGCTGTTTTTT
>-|few|TRBJ1-4|TRBV20-1
CSAYYSNSEKLFF
TGCAGTGCCTATTACAGCAATAGTGAAAAACTGTTTTTT
>-|many|TRBJ1-2|TRBV5-8
CASSLRTGRSYGYTF
TGTGCCAGCAGCCTAAGGACGGGCAGGTCCTATGGCTACACCTTC
>TRBD2|few|TRBJ2-7|TRBV4-3
CASSQNLAGGLSYEQYF
TGCGCCAGCAGCCAAAACCTAGCGGGAGGACTATCCTACGAGCAGTACTTC
>-|-|TRBJ2-5|TRBV12-3/TRBV12-4
CASSPSGLVGTQYF
TGTGCCAGCAGTCCATCGGGGCTAGTGGGGACCCAGTACTTC
>TRBD2|few|TRBJ2-1|TRBV5-1
CASSLSPKGSGRVYEQFF
TGCGCCAGCAGCTTATCTCCTAAGGGTAGCGGGAGGGTCTATGAGCAGTTCTTC
>TRBD2|few|TRBJ2-7|TRBV29-1
CSALAGDTYEQYF
TGCAGCGCTTTAGCGGGAGATACCTACGAGCAGTACTTC
>TRBD2|-|TRBJ2-1|TRBV18
CASSPTGLAGGDEQFF
TGTGCCAGCTCACCTACGGGACTAGCGGGAGGGGATGAGCAGTTCTTC
>TRBD1|many|TRBJ2-5|TRBV5-1
CASSFTGEQETQYF
TGCGCCAGCAGCTTCACAGGGGAACAAGAGACCCAGTACTTC
>-|-|TRBJ2-5|TRBV7-2
CAAGQGGGETLYF
TGTGCCGCCGGCCAGGGAGGGGGGGAGACCCTGTACTTC
>-|few|TRBJ2-7|TRBV4-3
CASSPYPRDPYEQYF
TGCGCCAGCAGCCCTTATCCACGGGACCCCTACGAGCAGTACTTC
>-|-|TRBJ2-3|TRBV7-2
CASSFSVKSTDTQYF
TGTGCCAGCAGCTTCTCCGTAAAGAGCACAGATACGCAGTATTTT
>-|many|TRBJ1-2|TRBV3-1
CASSQPGTFYLYGYTF
TGTGCCAGCAGCCAACCTGGGACCTTCTACCTCTATGGCTACACCTTC
>-|-|TRBJ1-5|TRBV4-3
CASSQEIYGQPQHF
TGCGCCAGCAGCCAAGAGATTTATGGTCAGCCCCAGCATTTT